What follows is one TCR beta chain and its context. In germline, CDR1 is LNHDA, CDR2 SQIVND (reference sequence). J lost 4 bases, V lost 3 bases, and 5 bases had no gene match. There are 15 residues in the CDR3. This entry belongs to a study of T cell responses to AZD1222 COVID-19 vaccine. Data came from immunoSEQ multiplex PCR; TCRdb stores just in-frame clones and leaves some out. The profile shows about 78,000 clones, about 85% of them singletons. This TCR was recovered from an adult in good health. The genes are TRBV19 and TRBJ1-5; 8 nucleotides align to TRBD1. Sequenced here: peripheral blood, sampled on day 0 of AZD1222 vaccination. The CDR3 DNA is TGTGCCAGTAGTATGTTGGACAGGGTGAATCAGCCCCAGCATTTT. Its protein is CASSMLDRVNQPQHF.